This T cell receptor beta chain was documented in a study of Ad26.COV2.S vaccination and SARS-CoV-2 variants. On the study more broadly: Ad26.COV2.S was injected intramuscularly once or twice, 56 days apart.

The CDR3 has 14 residues. Trimming left V 3 bases short and J 2 bases short, with 10 bases between. Germline CDR1 is SEHNR and CDR2 is FQNEAQ (reference sequence). Findings and limits, study-wide: Measures of TCR breadth and depth may have fallen short of total T cell responses.

Measured with immunoSEQ multiplex PCR; TCRdb has only the in-frame clones, and not every one. The data show about 480,000 clones, roughly 89% seen once. Specified treatment: roughly 19 received Ad26.COV2.S at low or high dose, single or two shots; about 5 received placebo; per-sample allocation not given. The investigators took samples on day 63 after the first vaccine or placebo injection. In Boston, the donor was an adult between 18-55 years of age. Concerning this clone: The antigen remains unidentified.

The chain has TRBV7-9 and TRBJ2-5; no clear D gene. The sequence was collected from a person between 18 and 59 years old who received the Ad26.COV2.S COVID-19 vaccine or a placebo. The specimen comprised peripheral blood, sampled in a trial of Ad26.COV2.S vaccine versus placebo. CDR3 loop: CASSLGRAQETQYF. In DNA, the CDR3 is TGTGCCAGCAGCTTGGGTAGGGCGCAAGAGACCCAGTACTTC.